Shown below are 13 T cell receptor beta chains from a single sample sequenced in a study of tumor-infiltrating lymphocytes in primary liver carcinoma. Total RNA (around 510 ng) served as template for TCR beta cDNA synthesis primed by a constant-region primer. Sequencing libraries for TCR beta derived from three nested multiplex PCR rounds that used slightly modified ARM-PCR. Amplification in the first two PCR rounds was performed using TRBV1-TRBV30 forward primers and a C-beta reverse primer for 10 cycles each. TCRdb reprocessed the multiplex PCR reads via MiXCR and lists one record per CDR3 protein. Counted here are about 300,000 distinct CDR3 sequences, 65% occurring once; the ten biggest clones make up about 8.4%. Blood RNA was derived from unsorted whole blood, and germline DNA was extracted too. What was sequenced was peripheral blood. Receptors originate from a man aged 35 to 55 with primary liver carcinoma and hepatitis B virus infection.

J is TRBJ1-5 and V is TRBV5-1; TRBD1 matches at 8 bases. With V trimmed by 2 bases and J by 6 bases, 4 bases remained unmatched. The CDR3 has 14 amino acids. CDR1 is SGHRS and CDR2 is YFSETQ in the germline V gene. DNA of the CDR3: TGCGCCAGCAGCTTAGGGACAGGAAGTCAGCCCCAGCATTTT. Translating it yields CASSLGTGSQPQHF.

V usage is TRBV28 and J usage is TRBJ1-2; D not certain. The CDR3 is 16 amino acids. Trimming removed 4 bases from V and 4 bases from J, with 19 bases in between. Germline V gene sequence: CDR1 MDHEN, CDR2 SYDVKM. The CDR3 is CASSSPDSSDSYGYTF. The CDR3, as DNA: TGTGCCAGCAGTTCCCCGGACTCTTCGGATAGCTATGGCTACACCTTC.

As regards this clonotype: A much bigger clone sits one base away, suggesting this may be a read error. The conserved final phenylalanine or tryptophan is absent from the CDR3, which likely points to a read error. The chain combines TRBV4-3 with TRBJ2-7, with D unclear. Deletions cut 0 bases from V and 1 base from J, with 10 bases between. Germline lookup yields CDR1 LGHNA and CDR2 YSLEER. The CDR3 is made up of 15 amino acids. CDR3 bases: TGCGCCAGCAGCCAAGATTTAGGTGTTTCCTACGAGCAGTACCTC. This sequence encodes CASSQDLGVSYEQYL.

This chain connects TRBV11-1 to TRBJ1-1, with D unresolved. The V gene's germline CDR1 is SGHAT and CDR2 FQDESV (reference sequence). V lost 5 bases, J lost 4 bases, and 17 bases lay in between. This CDR3 is built from 15 residues. The CDR3 nucleotides are TGTGCCAGCAGCCATCGGCAGTCTTCGAGCACTGAAGCTTTCTTT. Translated: CASSHRQSSSTEAFF.

As concerns this clonotype: This likely comes from a read error, as the CDR3 has no conserved phenylalanine or tryptophan at its end. This sequence joins TRBV4-3 and TRBJ2-1; TRBD1 matches 7 bases. This CDR3 has 13 amino acids. The germline V gene has CDR1 LGHNA and CDR2 YSLEER. Losses at the gene ends were 3 bases for V and 12 bases for J; bases not matched to a gene: 8. The CDR3 nucleotides are TGCGCCAGCAGCCAGAGGGAGAGACAGGGGCAGTTCTCG. Protein product: CASSQRERQGQFS.

This clonotype was observed at least ten times. V and J are TRBV29-1 and TRBJ2-6; D is unresolved. In germline, CDR1 is SQVTM, CDR2 ANQGSEA. CDR3 size: 15 residues. Trimming shortened V by 3 bases and J by 0 bases, and 9 bases separated the two germline ends. The CDR3 DNA sequence: TGCAGCGTTGAGGTACCAAACTCTGGGGCCAACGTCCTGACTTTC. Residues: CSVEVPNSGANVLTF. The entire variable domain, with the rest obtained from reference TRBV29-1 and TRBJ2-6, is as follows: SAVISQKPSRDICQRGTSLTIQCQVDSQVTMMFWYRQQPGQSLTLIATANQGSEATYESGFVIDKFPISRPNLTFSTLTVSNMSPEDSSIYLCSVEVPNSGANVLTFGAGSRLTVL.

The chain carries TRBV6-1 and TRBJ1-3, with TRBD1 matching 7 bases. Trimming at V came to 3 bases and at J to 2 bases, leaving 7 bases not matched to a gene. This CDR3 contains 16 residues. Germline loops: CDR1 MNHNS, CDR2 SASEGT. This CDR3 reads CASSEGTGTAGNTIYF. The CDR3 DNA reads as TGTGCCAGCAGTGAGGGGACCGGGACAGCTGGAAACACCATATATTTT.

The V and J genes are TRBV30 and TRBJ2-7; a possible D gene is TRBD2 (6 bases). This CDR3 comprises 11 residues. Germline assignment: CDR1 GTSNPN and CDR2 SVGIG (reference sequence). This CDR3 reads CVGGLDYEQYF. The DNA for the CDR3 is TGTGTCGGGGGACTTGACTACGAGCAGTACTTC.

About this clonotype itself: A junction end diverges from the germline sequence, so it may reflect a read error. The chain has TRBV28 and TRBJ2-5; 9 positions agree with TRBD1. The CDR3 length is 15 residues. Germline CDR1 reads MDHEN; CDR2 reads SYDVKM. CDR3 DNA sequence: TGTACCAGCAGCCTACCCGGGACAGGGACCAGGGACCAGTACTTC. Translated: CTSSLPGTGTRDQYF.

As concerns this clonotype: With a much larger clone just one base away, this may be a read error. The V gene is TRBV10-3, the J gene TRBJ2-5; 7 nucleotides line up with TRBD1. J gave up 3 bases and V 7 bases, and 5 bases lay outside the gene matches. The CDR3 extends over 13 amino acids. Germline CDR1 and CDR2: ENHRY and SYGVKD. CDR3 in amino acids: CAIKGGTEETQYF. The CDR3 region has the DNA TGTGCCATCAAAGGGGGCACCGAAGAGACCCAGTACTTC.

Worth noting for this clonotype: A much larger clone differs by one base, so this may be a read error. The chain is built from TRBV12-3 or TRBV12-4 and TRBJ2-1; no firm D call. V lost 7 bases, J lost 7 bases, and 14 bases lay in between. The CDR3 contains 13 residues. This chain's CDR3 is CASTSTRVNEQFF. CDR3 coding DNA: TGTGCCAGCACCTCAACCCGGGTGAATGAGCAGTTCTTC.

In this sample, this clonotype turned up many times. The gene calls are TRBV29-1 and TRBJ2-5; 7 bases are shared with TRBD2. Germline V lookup: CDR1 SQVTM, CDR2 ANQGSEA. The CDR3 runs to 12 residues. The J segment lost 5 bases and the V segment lost 6 bases, leaving 6 bases of the junction unmatched. The CDR3 DNA reads as TGCAGCGTCATGACTAGCTTTGAGACCCAGTACTTC. This sequence encodes CSVMTSFETQYF.

A word on this clonotype: Because the CDR3 is missing its conserved closing phenylalanine or tryptophan, this is likely a read error. This rearrangement joins TRBV30 to TRBJ1-4; D is uncertain. The CDR3 is 15 residues long. CDR1 is GTSNPN, CDR2 SVGIG, per germline (reference sequence). This CDR3 reads CVWSRPRTVLEKLFL. The CDR3 DNA sequence: TGTGTCTGGAGTAGGCCGCGGACCGTTCTTGAAAAACTGTTTCTT.